These 25 T cell receptor beta chains were all obtained from the same sample, sequenced in a study of OX40 agonist ivuxolimab in advanced cancers. Profiling relied on immunoSEQ multiplex PCR, and the TCRdb table lists in-frame clones only, not all of them. Among about 61,000 clones listed, approximately 86% were seen once. The sample in question was CD4+ or CD8+ T cells sorted from blood, obtained in a trial of the OX40 agonist ivuxolimab. These receptors came from an adult with an advanced solid tumor such as melanoma, head and neck, liver or kidney cancer.

V and J are TRBV18 and TRBJ1-4; D is perhaps TRBD1 (6 bases). V lost 0 bases and J 5 bases, leaving 10 bases between the germline ends. Germline V gene data show CDR1 as KGHSH and CDR2 as LQKENI. CDR3 length: 15 amino acids. The CDR3 DNA sequence: TGTGCCAGCTCACCACCTGCAGGGGAAAATGAAAAACTGTTTTTT. This translates into CASSPPAGENEKLFF.

J is TRBJ2-5 and V is TRBV19; tentatively, D is TRBD2 (5 bases). With 3 bases removed from V and 5 bases from J, the gap between germline ends came to 16 bases. This CDR3 is 15 amino acids long. Germline V gene lookup returns CDR1 LNHDA and CDR2 SQIVND (reference sequence). CDR3 sequence: CASSIPGSGGETQYF. CDR3 coding DNA: TGTGCCAGTAGTATTCCGGGATCGGGTGGGGAGACCCAGTACTTC. Together with reference TRBV19 and TRBJ2-5, the CDR3 gives the full variable domain: DGGITQSPKYLFRKEGQNVTLSCEQNLNHDAMYWYRQDPGQGLRLIYYSQIVNDFQKGDIAEGYSVSREKKESFPLTVTSAQKNPTAFYLCASSIPGSGGETQYFGPGTRLLVL.

The genes are TRBV7-2 and TRBJ2-2; perhaps TRBD1 as D (6 bases). This CDR3 has 16 amino acids. The V end lost 5 bases, the J end lost 5 bases, and 18 bases lay between the germline ends. CDR1 and CDR2 from the germline V gene are SGHTA and FQGNSA. For the CDR3, the DNA is TGTGCCAGCAGCCGACCGGGACAAGAGCGTACCGGGGAGCTGTTTTTT. Translating it yields CASSRPGQERTGELFF.

The rearrangement links TRBV6-1 to TRBJ2-1; 12 positions agree with TRBD2. Germline assignment: CDR1 MNHNS and CDR2 SASEGT. Trimming at V came to 6 bases and at J to 8 bases, leaving 2 bases not matched to a gene. The CDR3 sequence is 13 residues long. The CDR3 loop reads CASRTSGSDEQFF. CDR3 in DNA: TGTGCCAGCAGGACTAGCGGGAGCGATGAGCAGTTCTTC.

The chain employs TRBV28 and TRBJ2-1, with D perhaps TRBD2 (6 bases). There are 14 residues in the CDR3. Germline V gives CDR1 MDHEN, CDR2 SYDVKM. This chain's CDR3 is CGTFRTTHYNEQFF. The CDR3 region has the DNA TGTGGTACATTCCGGACTACCCACTACAATGAGCAGTTCTTC. Using reference TRBV28 and TRBJ2-1 for the parts outside the CDR3, the full variable domain is DVKVTQSSRYLVKRTGEKVFLECVQDMDHENMFWYRQDPGLGLRLIYFSYDVKMKEKGDIPEGYSVSREKKERFSLILESASTNQTSMYLCGTFRTTHYNEQFFGPGTRLTVL.

The V call is TRBV5-1, the J call TRBJ2-7; D gene uncertain. CDR1 is SGHRS and CDR2 is YFSETQ in the germline V gene. This CDR3 comprises 14 residues. Trimming left V 5 bases short and J 3 bases short, with 15 bases between. The CDR3 loop reads CASSPAWSDYEQYF. In DNA form, the CDR3 reads TGCGCCAGCAGTCCCGCATGGTCAGACTACGAGCAGTACTTC.

V is TRBV27 and J is TRBJ1-6; 8 bases fit TRBD1. The CDR3 length is 17 residues. Trimming removed 6 bases from V and 9 bases from J; junction bases left unmatched: 16. Germline V CDR1 and CDR2: MNHEY, SMNVEV (reference sequence). Here the CDR3 reads CASRTRGRVSSGSPLHF. CDR3 coding DNA: TGTGCCAGCAGGACCAGGGGGCGCGTCTCGTCTGGTTCACCCCTCCACTTT.

This clone has a handful of counts. The chain carries TRBV7-9 and TRBJ1-6; no reliable D call. This CDR3 comprises 13 residues. Trimming removed 5 bases from V and 8 bases from J, with 10 bases in between. CDR1 and CDR2 from the germline V gene are SEHNR and FQNEAQ (reference sequence). The CDR3 spells CASSRTGDSPLHF. The CDR3, as DNA: TGTGCCAGCAGCCGGACGGGTGATTCACCCCTCCACTTT. The variable domain in full, completed from reference TRBV7-9 and TRBJ1-6, reads DTGVSQNPRHKITKRGQNVTFRCDPISEHNRLYWYRQTLGQGPEFLTYFQNEAQLEKSRLLSDRFSAERPKGSFSTLEIQRTEQGDSAMYLCASSRTGDSPLHFGNGTRLTVT.

This chain links TRBV7-2 with TRBJ1-1; D is possibly TRBD1 (6 bases). V lost 2 bases to trimming and J lost 1 base, with 8 bases between them. CDR3 length: 14 residues. Germline values: CDR1 SGHTA, CDR2 FQGNSA. CDR3 in amino acids: CASSLNRENTEAFF. Here the CDR3 DNA reads TGTGCCAGCAGCTTAAACAGGGAGAACACTGAAGCTTTCTTT.

CDR3 sequence: CSVEPLATGELFF. As DNA, the CDR3 is TGCAGCGTTGAGCCACTAGCCACCGGGGAGCTGTTTTTT. The chain carries TRBV29-1 and TRBJ2-2; TRBD2 might be the D (6 bases). Germline-derived CDR1 and CDR2 are SQVTM and ANQGSEA. V lost 3 bases to trimming and J lost 4 bases, with 9 bases between them. CDR3 length: 13 amino acids.

The chain combines TRBV7-6 with TRBJ1-3; no firm D call. V was clipped by 5 bases and J by 1 base, with 18 bases between them. This CDR3 contains 17 residues. CDR1 and CDR2 from the germline V gene are SGHVS and FNYEAQ. The CDR3 spells CASSILPGQESGNTIYF. In DNA form, the CDR3 reads TGTGCCAGCAGCATACTCCCCGGTCAGGAGTCTGGAAACACCATATATTTT.

The chain couples TRBV7-9 to TRBJ2-5; no clear D gene. The CDR3 is 14 residues long. The germline V gene encodes CDR1 SEHNR and CDR2 FQNEAQ (reference sequence). Trimming took off 1 base at V and 7 bases at J, with 13 bases between the two ends. The CDR3 DNA follows: TGTGCCAGCAGCTTAGAGGCAGCGACCGGGACCCAGTACTTC. It translates to CASSLEAATGTQYF.

The CDR3 nucleotides are TGTGCCAGCTCACCGAGGGGGGAAGATGGCTACACCTTC. Its translation is CASSPRGEDGYTF. The chain recombines TRBV18 with TRBJ1-2; possibly TRBD1 for D (6 bases). Trimming shortened V by 3 bases and J by 6 bases, and 11 bases separated the two germline ends. CDR1 is KGHSH and CDR2 is LQKENI in the germline V gene. There are 13 residues in the CDR3.

V is TRBV30 and J is TRBJ2-5; the D gene is possibly TRBD2 (5 bases). V was pared by 3 bases and J by 6 bases, with 11 bases between. This CDR3 region has 12 residues. The germline V gene has CDR1 GTSNPN and CDR2 SVGIG (reference sequence). CDR3 sequence: CAWRTGTKTQYF. The DNA for the CDR3 is TGTGCCTGGAGAACGGGAACAAAGACCCAGTACTTC. The complete variable domain, with remaining parts taken from reference TRBV30 and TRBJ2-5, reads SQTIHQWPATLVQPVGSPLSLECTVEGTSNPNLYWYRQAAGRGLQLLFYSVGIGQISSEVPQNLSASRPQDRQFILSSKKLLLSDSGFYLCAWRTGTKTQYFGPGTRLLVL.

The V call is TRBV21-1, the J call TRBJ1-2. TRBV21-1 counts as a pseudogene. This CDR3 is 10 amino acids long. The CDR3 spells CARATRGYTF. CDR3 nucleotide sequence: TGTGCCAGGGCGACTCGGGGCTACACCTTC.

The rearrangement joins TRBV6-1 to TRBJ1-3; no clear D gene. The CDR3 extends over 14 amino acids. Germline-derived CDR1 and CDR2 are MNHNS and SASEGT. V shed 3 bases and J shed 8 bases, with 14 bases lying between them. The CDR3 here is CASSDSPFMDTIYF. The CDR3 nucleotides read TGTGCCAGCAGTGACTCGCCGTTTATGGACACCATATATTTT.

V is TRBV7-8 and J is TRBJ1-2; D not certain. This CDR3 is built from 14 residues. Germline assignment: CDR1 SGHVS and CDR2 FQNEAQ. V lost 1 base to trimming and J lost 7 bases, with 13 bases between them. CDR3 protein: CASSLVREGGGYTF. The CDR3 nucleotides read TGTGCCAGCAGCTTAGTCCGGGAGGGAGGTGGCTACACCTTC.

The J gene is TRBJ2-1, the V gene TRBV19; D is unclear. V was trimmed by 5 bases and J by 7 bases, leaving 12 bases between them. In germline, CDR1 is LNHDA, CDR2 SQIVND (reference sequence). The CDR3 is made up of 13 amino acids. The CDR3 region has the DNA TGTGCCAGTAGTTCTCGGAGTATGAATGAGCAGTTCTTC. It translates to CASSSRSMNEQFF.

The gene calls are TRBV5-1 and TRBJ1-2; TRBD1 matches 9 bases. CDR1 SGHRS and CDR2 YFSETQ come from the germline V gene. After removal of 5 bases from V and 8 bases from J, the junction contained 10 bases not matched to a gene. CDR3 length equals 14 residues. The CDR3: CASSSTGGAEGYTF. The CDR3 DNA reads TGCGCCAGCAGTTCAACAGGGGGCGCGGAGGGCTACACCTTC. Together with reference TRBV5-1 and TRBJ1-2, the CDR3 gives the full variable domain: KAGVTQTPRYLIKTRGQQVTLSCSPISGHRSVSWYQQTPGQGLQFLFEYFSETQRNKGNFPGRFSGRQFSNSRSEMNVSTLELGDSALYLCASSSTGGAEGYTFGSGTRLTVV.

This clone has only one observation. The chain couples TRBV29-1 to TRBJ1-1; D not certain. CDR1 is SQVTM and CDR2 is ANQGSEA in the germline V gene. Trimming stripped 3 bases from V and 0 bases from J, with 11 bases between. This CDR3 has 14 residues. The CDR3 loop reads CSVEDPGMNTEAFF. CDR3 in DNA: TGCAGCGTTGAGGATCCAGGAATGAACACTGAAGCTTTCTTT.

The chain employs TRBV29-1 and TRBJ1-1; D not resolved. Per the germline V gene, CDR1 is SQVTM and CDR2 is ANQGSEA. The CDR3 loop spans 11 amino acids. Trimming stripped 7 bases from V and 7 bases from J, with 13 bases between. The CDR3 DNA reads TGCAGCGGCGAGGGTAAGGGTGAAGCTTTCTTT. It yields the protein CSGEGKGEAFF.

In this sample, this clone turned up a few times. The chain links TRBV11-2 to TRBJ2-7; D is unresolved. CDR3 length equals 17 residues. CDR1 and CDR2 (germline): SGHAT, FQNNGV. V shed 1 base and J shed 3 bases, with 19 bases lying between them. The CDR3 DNA reads as TGTGCCAGCAGCTTAGGTTCGTGGGCGGCCCCGAACTACGAGCAGTACTTC. Protein: CASSLGSWAAPNYEQYF.

V is TRBV28 and J is TRBJ1-2; no firm D call. Germline CDR1 MDHEN, CDR2 SYDVKM. V was cut by 2 bases and J by 4 bases, with 14 bases left in between. This CDR3 comprises 15 residues. CDR3 sequence reads: CASSLELGRRYGYTF. DNA for the CDR3: TGTGCCAGCAGTTTAGAGCTCGGCAGGCGCTATGGCTACACCTTC.

V and J are TRBV28 and TRBJ2-7; D not resolved. Germline loops: CDR1 MDHEN, CDR2 SYDVKM. This CDR3 is built from 13 residues. V lost 3 bases and J lost 9, with 15 bases in between. CDR3 nucleotide sequence: TGTGCCAGCAGTTTTTTGTCGAGGCCAAGGCAGTACTTC. It translates to CASSFLSRPRQYF.

This clone was recorded a few times. This chain links TRBV19 with TRBJ1-2, with TRBD1 as a possible D gene (6 bases). V was cut by 10 bases and J by 6 bases, with 21 bases left in between. The CDR3 extends over 14 amino acids. In germline, CDR1 is LNHDA, CDR2 SQIVND (reference sequence). The CDR3 sequence is CATPVSWDNDGYTF. CDR3 DNA sequence: TGTGCCACCCCCGTCAGTTGGGACAATGATGGCTACACCTTC.